Shown below are 17 T cell receptor beta chains from a single sample sequenced in a study of CXCR3-negative and CXCR3-positive naive CD8 T cells. cDNA libraries for TRB were generated by 5' RACE incorporating UMI labels. TCRdb reanalyzed the 5' RACE reads and collapses them to one entry per CDR3 protein, without DNA. This sample lists 50,000 to 75,000 distinct CDR3 sequences; its ten largest clones have 3.5% to 5%. The material sequenced was naive CXCR3- CD8+ T cells from blood. Subset indicated: CD45RO-CCR7+CD27+CD95- naive CD8+ T cells lacking CXCR3 (TNR3-). The receptors were sampled from a human donor in good health. Some clones in this sample may be carry-over from other donors' samples.

This chain connects TRBV7-6 to TRBJ2-1; TCRdb's D call of TRBD1 is untestable without DNA. Germline lookup yields CDR1 SGHVS and CDR2 FNYEAQ. The CDR3 has 14 amino acids. CDR3 sequence reads: CASRPGQGYDEQFF.

The chain has TRBV7-7 and TRBJ2-1. The CDR3 loop spans 15 amino acids. Germline CDR1 reads SSHAT; CDR2 reads FNYEAQ (reference sequence). The CDR3 loop is CASSLGVNSYNEQFF.

The V call is TRBV29-1, the J call TRBJ2-7; the TCRdb D gene call, TRBD1, has no DNA to confirm it. This CDR3 has 14 amino acids. CDR1 is SQVTM and CDR2 is ANQGSEA in the germline V gene. The chain's CDR3 is CSVEGAGEGYEQYF.

J is TRBJ2-1 and V is TRBV11-3; TCRdb proposes TRBD2, but this gene call is untestable without DNA. Germline CDR1 SGHNT, CDR2 YENEEA. The CDR3 covers 14 residues. The chain's CDR3 is CASTWGEVSNEQFF.

The chain uses TRBV5-5 and TRBJ2-7; TCRdb designates TRBD1, a call that cannot be tested without DNA. Germline V gives CDR1 SGHKS, CDR2 YYEKEE (reference sequence). The CDR3 is made up of 14 amino acids. CDR3 in amino acids: CASSLATGSYEQYF.

The chain has TRBV6-6 and TRBJ2-3; without DNA, the TCRdb call of TRBD1 cannot be checked. The CDR3 spans 17 residues. The germline V gene has CDR1 MNHNY and CDR2 SVGAGI (reference sequence). CDR3 region: CASSRRGAGTSTDTQYF.

The V and J genes are TRBV21-1 and TRBJ1-1; TCRdb indicates TRBD1, and absent DNA this call remains unverified. TRBV21-1 is described as a pseudogene. The CDR3 is 14 residues long. The CDR3 protein is CASSKGRDRGEAFF.

The chain joins TRBV4-1 to TRBJ1-2; the TRBD1 assignment by TCRdb is unverifiable without DNA. The CDR3 spans 14 residues. CDR1 is MGHRA, CDR2 YSYEKL, per germline. CDR3 residues: CASSQVDRPRSYTF.

V usage is TRBV29-1 and J usage is TRBJ2-7. CDR1 is SQVTM, CDR2 ANQGSEA, per germline. The CDR3 totals 13 residues. The CDR3 sequence is CSVARTGPYEQYF.

J is TRBJ2-2 and V is TRBV30. Germline values: CDR1 GTSNPN, CDR2 SVGIG (reference sequence). The CDR3 contains 15 residues. CDR3 loop: CAWNPIESPNWELFF.

V usage is TRBV29-1 and J usage is TRBJ2-7. Per germline, CDR1 SQVTM and CDR2 ANQGSEA. The CDR3 length is 12 residues. CDR3 loop: CSVEASVYEQYF.

The chain is built from TRBV28 and TRBJ1-5; as DNA is missing, the TRBD1 call by TCRdb cannot be tested. Germline CDR1 MDHEN, CDR2 SYDVKM. The length of the CDR3 is 14 residues. This CDR3 reads CASSSDRAGQPQHF.

V gene TRBV29-1 combines with J gene TRBJ2-2; TCRdb reports TRBD1, a call that lacks DNA to check it against. Germline V gene data show CDR1 as SQVTM and CDR2 as ANQGSEA. This CDR3 is 14 amino acids long. The chain's CDR3 is CSVERDSLTGELFF.

This chain joins TRBV7-9 and TRBJ2-1. Germline V gene sequence: CDR1 SEHNR, CDR2 FQNEAQ (reference sequence). The CDR3 length is 14 residues. The CDR3 sequence is CASSSSGSFYEQFF.

The rearrangement joins TRBV29-1 to TRBJ2-7; no DNA is available, so the TRBD1 call from TCRdb remains unchecked. CDR1 is SQVTM and CDR2 is ANQGSEA in the germline V gene. This CDR3 has 13 residues. CDR3 amino acids: CSAAETGFYEQYF.

V usage is TRBV6-2 or TRBV6-3 and J usage is TRBJ1-1. Germline-derived CDR1 and CDR2 are MNHEY and SVGEGT. The CDR3 has 13 amino acids. CDR3 amino acids: CASSPDMNTEAFF.

J is TRBJ2-7 and V is TRBV4-3. The CDR3 extends over 16 amino acids. CDR1 LGHNA and CDR2 YSLEER come from the germline V gene. This chain's CDR3 is CASSQDGVNGIYEQYF.